Here is one T cell receptor (beta chain) with its context. TCRdb's copy holds only in-frame clones and misses some; the assay was immunoSEQ multiplex PCR. The sample has tens of thousands of clones, around four fifths seen once; the top ten hold 6.5% to 8%. The data stem from a study of PD-L1 blockade in urothelial cancer. Sample time point: pretreatment peripheral blood. The specimen was PBMCs, collected around atezolizumab (anti-PD-L1) treatment. This sequence was found in a man between 40 and 49 years old with urothelial cancer.

The CDR3: CASSLGLAGVSDTQYF. CDR3 bases: TGTGCCAGCAGTTTAGGACTAGCGGGAGTGTCAGATACGCAGTATTTT. The gene calls are TRBV28 and TRBJ2-3; 13 bases line up with TRBD2. The CDR3 extends over 16 amino acids. Germline loops: CDR1 MDHEN, CDR2 SYDVKM. V lost 2 bases, J lost 4 bases, and 3 bases stayed unmatched.